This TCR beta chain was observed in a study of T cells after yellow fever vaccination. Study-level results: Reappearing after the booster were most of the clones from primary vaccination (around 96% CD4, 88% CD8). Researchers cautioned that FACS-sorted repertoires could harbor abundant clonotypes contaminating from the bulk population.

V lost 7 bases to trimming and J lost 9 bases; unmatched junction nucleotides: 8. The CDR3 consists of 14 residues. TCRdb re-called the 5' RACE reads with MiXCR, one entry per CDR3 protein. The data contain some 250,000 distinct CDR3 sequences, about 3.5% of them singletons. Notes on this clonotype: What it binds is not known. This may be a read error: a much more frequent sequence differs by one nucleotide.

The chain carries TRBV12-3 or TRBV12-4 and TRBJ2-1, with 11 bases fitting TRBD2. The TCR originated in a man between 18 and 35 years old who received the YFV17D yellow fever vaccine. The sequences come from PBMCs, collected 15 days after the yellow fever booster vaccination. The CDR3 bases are TGTGCCAGCACCATAGCGGGGGGGCGGAGTGAGCAGTTCTTC. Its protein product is CASTIAGGRSEQFF.